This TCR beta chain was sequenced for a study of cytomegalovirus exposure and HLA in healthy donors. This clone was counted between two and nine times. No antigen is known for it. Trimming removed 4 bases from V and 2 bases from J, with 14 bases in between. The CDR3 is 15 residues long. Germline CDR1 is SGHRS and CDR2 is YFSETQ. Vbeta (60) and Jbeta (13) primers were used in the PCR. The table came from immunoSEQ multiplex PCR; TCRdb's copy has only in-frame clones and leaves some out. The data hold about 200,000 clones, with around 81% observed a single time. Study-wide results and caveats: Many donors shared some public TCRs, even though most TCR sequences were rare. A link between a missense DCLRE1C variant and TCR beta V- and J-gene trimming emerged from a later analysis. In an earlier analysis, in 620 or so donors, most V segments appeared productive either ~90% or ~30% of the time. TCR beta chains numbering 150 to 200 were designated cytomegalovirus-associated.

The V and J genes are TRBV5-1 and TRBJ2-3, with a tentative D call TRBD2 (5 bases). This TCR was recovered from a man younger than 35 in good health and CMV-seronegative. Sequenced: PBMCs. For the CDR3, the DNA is TGCGCCAGCAGCAGTGGAGAGCGGAACACAGATACGCAGTATTTT. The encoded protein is CASSSGERNTDTQYF.